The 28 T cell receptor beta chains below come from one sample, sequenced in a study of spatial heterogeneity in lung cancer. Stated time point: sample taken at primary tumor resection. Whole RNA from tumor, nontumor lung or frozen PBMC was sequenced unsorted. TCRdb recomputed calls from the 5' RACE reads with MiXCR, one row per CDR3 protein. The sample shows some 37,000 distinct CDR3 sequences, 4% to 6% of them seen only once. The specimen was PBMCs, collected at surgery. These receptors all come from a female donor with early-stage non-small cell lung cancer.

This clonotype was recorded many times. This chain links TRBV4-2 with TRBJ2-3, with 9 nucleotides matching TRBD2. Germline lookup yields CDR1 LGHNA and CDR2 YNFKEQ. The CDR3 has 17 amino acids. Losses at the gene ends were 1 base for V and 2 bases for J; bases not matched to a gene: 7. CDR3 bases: TGTGCCAGCAGCCAAGTGGGCGGCGGGGGGGCCACAGATACGCAGTATTTT. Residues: CASSQVGGGGATDTQYF.

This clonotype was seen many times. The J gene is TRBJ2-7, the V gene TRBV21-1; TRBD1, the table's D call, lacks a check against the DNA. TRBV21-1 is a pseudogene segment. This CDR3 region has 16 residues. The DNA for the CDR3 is TGTGCCAGCAGCAAAGCGTGGGGCCGGGCAACCTACGAGCAGTACTTC. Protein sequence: CASSKAWGRATYEQYF.

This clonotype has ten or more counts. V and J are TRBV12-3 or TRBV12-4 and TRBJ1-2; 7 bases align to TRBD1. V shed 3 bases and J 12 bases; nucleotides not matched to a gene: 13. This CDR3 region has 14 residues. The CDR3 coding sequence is TGTGCCAGCAGTTTCTCATTGGCAGGGGGGAGACACACCTTC. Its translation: CASSFSLAGGRHTF.

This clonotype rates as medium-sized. The CDR3 DNA sequence: TGTGCCAGCACCGGGGGGCTACATTACGAGCAGTACTTC. Its translation is CASTGGLHYEQYF. The chain has TRBV27 and TRBJ2-7, with a weak D call TRBD2 (7 bases). Trimming cost V 7 bases and J 4 bases, with 14 bases left between them. The CDR3 is 13 amino acids. Germline assignment: CDR1 MNHEY and CDR2 SMNVEV (reference sequence).

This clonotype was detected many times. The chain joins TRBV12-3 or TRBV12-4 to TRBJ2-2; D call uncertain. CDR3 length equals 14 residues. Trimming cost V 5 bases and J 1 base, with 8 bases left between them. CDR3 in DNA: TGTGCCAGCAGTCCCATAAAGAACACCGGGGAGCTGTTTTTT. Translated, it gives CASSPIKNTGELFF.

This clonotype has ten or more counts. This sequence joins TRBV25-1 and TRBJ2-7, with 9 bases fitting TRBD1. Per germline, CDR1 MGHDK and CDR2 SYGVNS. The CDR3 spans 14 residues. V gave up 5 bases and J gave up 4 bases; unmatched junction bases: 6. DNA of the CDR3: TGTGCCAGCAGTAAGACAGGGGGTTGGTACGAGCAGTACTTC. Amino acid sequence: CASSKTGGWYEQYF.

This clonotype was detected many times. The CDR3 is CASSWSGGYEQYF. CDR3 in DNA: TGTGCCAGCAGCTGGTCCGGCGGTTACGAGCAGTACTTC. This chain connects TRBV7-9 to TRBJ2-7; D uncertain. The CDR3 loop spans 13 amino acids. V lost 4 bases to trimming and J lost 4 bases, with 11 bases between them. CDR1 and CDR2 from the germline V gene are SEHNR and FQNEAQ (reference sequence).

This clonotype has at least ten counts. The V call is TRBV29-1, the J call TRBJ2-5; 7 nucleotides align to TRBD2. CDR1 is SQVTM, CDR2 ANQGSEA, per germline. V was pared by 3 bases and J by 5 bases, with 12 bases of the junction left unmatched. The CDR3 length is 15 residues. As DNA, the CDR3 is TGCAGCGTTGACCAAGCGGGGAAGGGGACGGAGACCCAGTACTTC. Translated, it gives CSVDQAGKGTETQYF.

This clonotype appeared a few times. The CDR3 DNA reads as TGCGCCAGCAGCTTGGGGAAATTGCGAGATACGCAGTATTTT. This translates into CASSLGKLRDTQYF. The V call is TRBV5-1, the J call TRBJ2-3, with D hard to call. CDR3 size: 14 residues. The V gene's germline CDR1 is SGHRS and CDR2 YFSETQ. V was trimmed by 0 bases and J by 5 bases, leaving 10 bases between them.

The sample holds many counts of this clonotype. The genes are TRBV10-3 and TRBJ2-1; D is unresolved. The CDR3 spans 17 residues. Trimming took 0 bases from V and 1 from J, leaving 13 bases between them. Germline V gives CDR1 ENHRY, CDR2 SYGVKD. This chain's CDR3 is CAISESDLYDSYNEQFF. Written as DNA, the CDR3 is TGTGCCATCAGTGAGTCGGACCTCTATGATTCCTACAATGAGCAGTTCTTC.

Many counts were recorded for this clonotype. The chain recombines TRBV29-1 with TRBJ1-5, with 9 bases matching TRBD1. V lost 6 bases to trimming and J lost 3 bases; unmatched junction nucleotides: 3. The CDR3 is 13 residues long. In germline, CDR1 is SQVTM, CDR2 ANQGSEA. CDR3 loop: CSVGQGYNQPQHF. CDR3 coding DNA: TGCAGCGTGGGACAGGGCTACAATCAGCCCCAGCATTTT.

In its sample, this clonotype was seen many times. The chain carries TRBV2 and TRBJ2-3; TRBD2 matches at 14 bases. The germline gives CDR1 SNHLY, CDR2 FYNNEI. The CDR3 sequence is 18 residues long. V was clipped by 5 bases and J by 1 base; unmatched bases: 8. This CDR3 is CASSKTSGGDLGTDTQYF. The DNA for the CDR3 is TGTGCCAGCAGTAAGACTAGCGGGGGGGACTTGGGCACAGATACGCAGTATTTT. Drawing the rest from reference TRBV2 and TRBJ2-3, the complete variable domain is EPEVTQTPSHQVTQMGQEVILRCVPISNHLYFYWYRQILGQKVEFLVSFYNNEISEKSEIFDDQFSVERPDGSNFTLKIRSTKLEDSAMYFCASSKTSGGDLGTDTQYFGPGTRLTVL.

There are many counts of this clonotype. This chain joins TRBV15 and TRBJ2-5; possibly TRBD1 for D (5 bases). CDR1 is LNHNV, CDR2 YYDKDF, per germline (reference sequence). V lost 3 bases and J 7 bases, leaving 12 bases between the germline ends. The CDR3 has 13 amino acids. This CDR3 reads CATSSLTGATQYF. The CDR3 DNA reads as TGTGCCACCAGCAGTCTAACAGGCGCGACCCAGTACTTC.

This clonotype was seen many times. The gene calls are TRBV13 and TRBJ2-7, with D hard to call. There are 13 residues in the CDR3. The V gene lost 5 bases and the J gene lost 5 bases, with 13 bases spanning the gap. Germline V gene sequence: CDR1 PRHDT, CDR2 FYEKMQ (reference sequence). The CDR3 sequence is CASSPWGFDEQYF. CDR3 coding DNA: TGTGCCAGCAGCCCTTGGGGTTTCGACGAGCAGTACTTC.

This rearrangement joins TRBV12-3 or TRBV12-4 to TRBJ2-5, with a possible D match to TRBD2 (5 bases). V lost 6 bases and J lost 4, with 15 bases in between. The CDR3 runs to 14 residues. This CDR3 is CASSPPLRVETQYF. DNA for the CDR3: TGTGCCAGCAGCCCCCCACTGAGGGTAGAGACCCAGTACTTC.

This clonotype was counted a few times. The CDR3 is CASSEGFSNTIYF. CDR3 DNA sequence: TGTGCCAGCAGTGAGGGGTTCTCAAACACCATATATTTT. V usage is TRBV2 and J usage is TRBJ1-3, with no clear D. This CDR3 has 13 residues. Germline V gives CDR1 SNHLY, CDR2 FYNNEI. V dropped 3 bases and J dropped 6 bases, with 9 bases sitting between them.

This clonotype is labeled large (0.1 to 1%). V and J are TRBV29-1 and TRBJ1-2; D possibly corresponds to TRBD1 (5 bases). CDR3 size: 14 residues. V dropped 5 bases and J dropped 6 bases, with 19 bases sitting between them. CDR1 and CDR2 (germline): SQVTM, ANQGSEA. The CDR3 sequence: CSVSRGHRLDGYTF. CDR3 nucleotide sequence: TGCAGCGTTTCTAGGGGCCACCGCCTAGATGGCTACACCTTC.

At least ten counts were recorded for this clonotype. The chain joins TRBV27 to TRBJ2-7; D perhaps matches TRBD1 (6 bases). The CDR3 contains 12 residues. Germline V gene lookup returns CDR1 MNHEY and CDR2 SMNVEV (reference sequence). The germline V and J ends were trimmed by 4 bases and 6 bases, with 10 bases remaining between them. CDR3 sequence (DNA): TGTGCCAGCAGTTACAGGGCGGGCGAGCAGTACTTC. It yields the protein CASSYRAGEQYF.

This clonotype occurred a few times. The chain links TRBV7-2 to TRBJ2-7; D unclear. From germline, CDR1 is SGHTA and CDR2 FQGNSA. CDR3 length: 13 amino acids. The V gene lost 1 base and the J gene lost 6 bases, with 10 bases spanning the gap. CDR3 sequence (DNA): TGTGCCAGCAGCTTAGTAGCCAGTAGCGAGCAGTACTTC. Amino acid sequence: CASSLVASSEQYF.

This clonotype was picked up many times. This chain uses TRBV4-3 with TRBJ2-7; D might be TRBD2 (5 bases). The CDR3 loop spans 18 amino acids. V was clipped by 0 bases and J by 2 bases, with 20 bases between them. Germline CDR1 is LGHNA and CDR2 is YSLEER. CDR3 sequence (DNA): TGCGCCAGCAGCCAAGACGCCGTTAGCGTGGCCTGGCCCTACGAGCAGTACTTC. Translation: CASSQDAVSVAWPYEQYF.

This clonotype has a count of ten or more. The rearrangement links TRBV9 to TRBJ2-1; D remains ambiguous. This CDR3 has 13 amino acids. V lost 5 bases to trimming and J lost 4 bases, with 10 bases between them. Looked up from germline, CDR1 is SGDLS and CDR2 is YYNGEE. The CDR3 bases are TGTGCCAGCAGTGCCCGGATGTACAATGAGCAGTTCTTC. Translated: CASSARMYNEQFF.

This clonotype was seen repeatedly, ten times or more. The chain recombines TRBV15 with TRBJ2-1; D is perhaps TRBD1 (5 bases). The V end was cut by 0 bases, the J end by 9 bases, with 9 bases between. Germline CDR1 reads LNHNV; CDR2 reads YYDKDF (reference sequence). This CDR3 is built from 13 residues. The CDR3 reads CATSRDPGREQFF. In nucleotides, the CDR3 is TGTGCCACCAGCAGAGATCCAGGGCGTGAGCAGTTCTTC.

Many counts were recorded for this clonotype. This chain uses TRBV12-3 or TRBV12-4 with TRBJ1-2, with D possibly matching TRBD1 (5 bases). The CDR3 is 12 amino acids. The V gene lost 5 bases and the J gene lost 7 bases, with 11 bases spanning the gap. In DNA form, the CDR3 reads TGTGCCAGCAGTCGATTCAGGGTTGGCTACACCTTC. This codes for CASSRFRVGYTF.

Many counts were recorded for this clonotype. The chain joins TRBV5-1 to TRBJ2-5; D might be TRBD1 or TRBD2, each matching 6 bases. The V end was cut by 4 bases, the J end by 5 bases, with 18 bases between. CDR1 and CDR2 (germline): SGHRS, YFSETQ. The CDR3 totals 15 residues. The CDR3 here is CASSPPAGGEETQYF. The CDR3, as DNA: TGCGCCAGCAGCCCACCCGCCGGGGGCGAGGAGACCCAGTACTTC.

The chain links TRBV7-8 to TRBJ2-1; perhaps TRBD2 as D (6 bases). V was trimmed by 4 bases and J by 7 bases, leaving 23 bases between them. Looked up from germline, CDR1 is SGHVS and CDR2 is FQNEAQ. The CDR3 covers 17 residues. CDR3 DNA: TGTGCCAGCAGCTGGATATCCGGGAGTTTAGGTTGGAATGAGCAGTTCTTC. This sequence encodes CASSWISGSLGWNEQFF.

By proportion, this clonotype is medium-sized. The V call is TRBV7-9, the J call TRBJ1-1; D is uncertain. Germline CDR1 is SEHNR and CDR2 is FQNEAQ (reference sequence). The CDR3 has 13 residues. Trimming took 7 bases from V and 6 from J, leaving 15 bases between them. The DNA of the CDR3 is TGTGCCAGCACCCCTTCTCAGGTTCCTGAAGCTTTCTTT. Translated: CASTPSQVPEAFF.

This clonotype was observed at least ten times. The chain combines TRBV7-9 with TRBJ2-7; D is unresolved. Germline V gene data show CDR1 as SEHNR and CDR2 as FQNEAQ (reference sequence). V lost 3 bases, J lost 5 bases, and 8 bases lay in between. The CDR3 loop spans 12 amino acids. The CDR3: CASSFQVHEQYF. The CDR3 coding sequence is TGTGCCAGCAGCTTTCAGGTCCACGAGCAGTACTTC.

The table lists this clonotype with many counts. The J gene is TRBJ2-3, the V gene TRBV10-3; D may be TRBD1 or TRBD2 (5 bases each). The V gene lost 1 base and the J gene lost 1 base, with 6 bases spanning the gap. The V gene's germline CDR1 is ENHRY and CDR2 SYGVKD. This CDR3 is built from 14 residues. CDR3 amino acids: CAISEWDRTDTQYF. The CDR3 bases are TGTGCCATCAGTGAGTGGGACCGCACAGATACGCAGTATTTT.